This TCR beta chain was retrieved from a study of shared clonotypes between healthy human individuals. Study observations and caveats: The rarefaction results pointed to incomplete sorted-subset sequencing despite large depth.

Some clones are missing from TCRdb's copy, which holds only in-frame ones; the method was immunoSEQ multiplex PCR. This table has more than 900,000 clones, around 78% appearing once. From germline, CDR1 is LNHDA and CDR2 SQIVND (reference sequence). This CDR3 comprises 13 residues. Between the trimmed V and J ends, which lost 5 bases and 1 base, there was a span of 8 bases. Remarks on this clone: Its antigen is undetermined.

This sequence joins TRBV19 and TRBJ1-1; D unresolved. Input material: memory CD4+ T cells from PBMCs. Indicated subset: CD45RA-negative fraction. The sequence derives from a man younger than 30 in good health. Some clones in this sample may be carry-over from other donors' samples. The CDR3 reads CASSQQPNTEAFF. The CDR3 nucleotides are TGTGCCAGTAGTCAACAACCGAACACTGAAGCTTTCTTT.